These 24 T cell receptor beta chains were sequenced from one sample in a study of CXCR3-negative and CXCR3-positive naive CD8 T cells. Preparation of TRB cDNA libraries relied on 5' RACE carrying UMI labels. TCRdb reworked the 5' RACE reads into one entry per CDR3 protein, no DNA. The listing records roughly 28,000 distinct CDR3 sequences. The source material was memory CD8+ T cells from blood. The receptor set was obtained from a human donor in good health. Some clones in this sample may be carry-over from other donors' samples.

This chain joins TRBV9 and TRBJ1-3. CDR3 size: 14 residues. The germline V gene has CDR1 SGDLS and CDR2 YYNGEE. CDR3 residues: CASSVRDSGNTIYF.

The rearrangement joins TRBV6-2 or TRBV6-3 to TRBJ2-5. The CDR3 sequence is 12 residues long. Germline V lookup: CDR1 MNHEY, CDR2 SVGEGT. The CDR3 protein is CASSWDRETQYF.

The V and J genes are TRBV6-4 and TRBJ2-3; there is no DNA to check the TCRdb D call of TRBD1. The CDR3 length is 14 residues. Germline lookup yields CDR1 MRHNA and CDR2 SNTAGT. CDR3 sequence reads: CASSEGESTDTQYF.

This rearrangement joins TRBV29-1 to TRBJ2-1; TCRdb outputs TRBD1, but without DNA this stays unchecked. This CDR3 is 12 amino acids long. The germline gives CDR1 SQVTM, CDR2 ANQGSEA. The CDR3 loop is CSVVAQGNEQFF.

CDR3: CASSVGAPQGSYEQYF. The chain combines TRBV6-6 with TRBJ2-7; no DNA is available, so the TRBD1 call from TCRdb remains unchecked. Germline loops: CDR1 MNHNY, CDR2 SVGAGI (reference sequence). This CDR3 contains 16 residues.

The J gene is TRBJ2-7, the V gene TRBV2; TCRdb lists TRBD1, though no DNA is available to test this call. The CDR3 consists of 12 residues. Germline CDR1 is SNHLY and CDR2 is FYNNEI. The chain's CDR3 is CASSPGGGEQYF.

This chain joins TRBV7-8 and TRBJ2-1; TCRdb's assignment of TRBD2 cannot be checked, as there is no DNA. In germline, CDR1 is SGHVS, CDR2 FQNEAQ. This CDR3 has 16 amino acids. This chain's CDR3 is CASSPVAGGPKNEQFF.

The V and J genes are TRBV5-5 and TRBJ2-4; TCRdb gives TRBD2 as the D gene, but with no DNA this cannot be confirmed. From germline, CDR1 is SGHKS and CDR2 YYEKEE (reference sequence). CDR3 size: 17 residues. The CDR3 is CASSSLAGPLAKNIQYF.

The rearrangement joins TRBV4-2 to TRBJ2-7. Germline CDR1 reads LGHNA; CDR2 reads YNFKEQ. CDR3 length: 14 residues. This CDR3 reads CASSQGLWSYEQYF.

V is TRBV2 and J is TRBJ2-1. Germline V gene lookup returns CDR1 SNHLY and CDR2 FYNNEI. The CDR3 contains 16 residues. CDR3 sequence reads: CASSEPGLNAYNEQFF.

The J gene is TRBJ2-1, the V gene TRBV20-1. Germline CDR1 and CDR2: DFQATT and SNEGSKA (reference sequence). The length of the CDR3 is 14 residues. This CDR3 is CSAREEMDYNEQFF.

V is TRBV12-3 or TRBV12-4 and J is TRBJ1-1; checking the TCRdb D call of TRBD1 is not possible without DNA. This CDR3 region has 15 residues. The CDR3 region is CASSSNGDSNTEAFF.

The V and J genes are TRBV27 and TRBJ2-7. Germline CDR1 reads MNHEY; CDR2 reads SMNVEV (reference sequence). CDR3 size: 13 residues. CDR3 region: CASSYGRYYEQYF.

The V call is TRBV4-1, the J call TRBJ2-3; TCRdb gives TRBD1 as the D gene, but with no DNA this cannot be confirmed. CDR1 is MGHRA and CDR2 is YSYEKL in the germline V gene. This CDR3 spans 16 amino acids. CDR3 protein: CASSQEEGVTTDTQYF.

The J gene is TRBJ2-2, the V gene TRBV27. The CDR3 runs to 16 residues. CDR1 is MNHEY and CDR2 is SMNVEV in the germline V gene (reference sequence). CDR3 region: CASSLGVGMMSGELFF.

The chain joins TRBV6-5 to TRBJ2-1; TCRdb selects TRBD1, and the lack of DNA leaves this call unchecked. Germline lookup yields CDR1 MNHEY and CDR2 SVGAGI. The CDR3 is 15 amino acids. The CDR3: CASTEQGFSYNEQFF.

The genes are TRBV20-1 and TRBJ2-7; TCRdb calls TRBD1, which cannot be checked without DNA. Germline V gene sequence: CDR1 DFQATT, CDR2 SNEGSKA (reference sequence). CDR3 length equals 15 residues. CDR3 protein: CSARDHTGDPYEQYF.

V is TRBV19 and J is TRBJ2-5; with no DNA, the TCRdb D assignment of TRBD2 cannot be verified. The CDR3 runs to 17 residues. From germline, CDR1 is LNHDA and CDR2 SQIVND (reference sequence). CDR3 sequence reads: CASSILPSGVYQETQYF.

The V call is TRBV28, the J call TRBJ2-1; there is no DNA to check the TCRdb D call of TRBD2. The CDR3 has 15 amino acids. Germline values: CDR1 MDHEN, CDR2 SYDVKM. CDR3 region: CASSLYSGDHNEQFF.

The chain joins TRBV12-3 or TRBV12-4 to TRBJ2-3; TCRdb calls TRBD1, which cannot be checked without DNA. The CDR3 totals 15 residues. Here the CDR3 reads CASSSPGTSTDTQYF.

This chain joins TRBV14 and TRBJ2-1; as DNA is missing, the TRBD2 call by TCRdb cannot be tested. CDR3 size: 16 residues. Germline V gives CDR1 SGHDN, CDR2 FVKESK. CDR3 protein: CASSQASGGAHNEQFF.

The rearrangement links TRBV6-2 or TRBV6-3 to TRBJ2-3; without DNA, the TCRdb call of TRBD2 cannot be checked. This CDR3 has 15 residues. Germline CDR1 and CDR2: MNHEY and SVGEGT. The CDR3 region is CASSSSDRFTDTQYF.

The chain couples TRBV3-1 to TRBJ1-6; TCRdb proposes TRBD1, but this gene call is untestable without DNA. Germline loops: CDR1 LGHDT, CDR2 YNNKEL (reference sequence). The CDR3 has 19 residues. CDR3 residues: CASSQDFGGTRTGDSPLHF.

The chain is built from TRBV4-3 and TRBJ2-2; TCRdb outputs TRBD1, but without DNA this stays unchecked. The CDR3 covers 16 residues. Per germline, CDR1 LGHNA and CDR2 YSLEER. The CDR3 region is CASSQDRDRRTGELFF.